This T cell receptor (beta chain) was identified during a study of Ad26.COV2.S vaccination and SARS-CoV-2 variants. Findings and limits, study-wide: Non-spike TCR breadth did not differ much between vaccine and placebo recipients.

Sequenced by immunoSEQ multiplex PCR; TCRdb stores in-frame clones only, minus some. The sample has about 350,000 clones; 88% are singletons. With 6 bases removed from V and 5 bases from J, the gap between germline ends came to 19 bases. This CDR3 region has 15 residues. CDR1 and CDR2 from the germline V gene are LNHDA and SQIVND (reference sequence). The treatment was: about 20 received Ad26.COV2.S at low or high dose, single or two shots; roughly 5 received placebo; per-sample allocation not given. Sampling was done on day 63 after the first vaccine or placebo injection. An Ad26 vector expressing Wuhan-strain SARS-CoV-2 spike served as the vaccine. The table lists this clone with a count of one. Antigen: not known.

The clonotype was recovered from a person between 18 and 65 years old who received the Ad26.COV2.S COVID-19 vaccine or a placebo. This chain joins TRBV19 and TRBJ2-5, with D possibly being TRBD2 (6 bases). The sample in question was peripheral blood, obtained in a trial of Ad26.COV2.S vaccine versus placebo. The CDR3 sequence: CASRRGRVVLETQYF. CDR3 sequence (DNA): TGTGCCAGTAGACGGGGGAGAGTGGTGTTGGAGACCCAGTACTTC.